These T cell receptor beta chains were read from a single sample in a study of blood T cell repertoires in COVID-19. Sequencing was performed with immunoSEQ multiplex PCR; in TCRdb, only in-frame clones are kept and a portion is missing. This table has some 300,000 clones, approximately 91% appearing once. Source material: PBMCs or T cells enriched from blood (not recorded which). These receptors were collected from a woman aged 35 to 49 who had recovered from COVID-19. Each CDR3 is given with its conserved first and last residue. Each record gives: J gene, D gene, V gene, CDR3 protein, CDR3 DNA. The D gene is left open where the match is weak.

TRBJ2-2,TRBD2,TRBV27,CASSAGGPYTGELFF,TGTGCCAGCAGTGCGGGAGGGCCGTACACCGGGGAGCTGTTTTTT
TRBJ2-2,.,TRBV18,CASSPMWGRENTGELFF,TGTGCCAGCTCACCCATGTGGGGGCGAGAGAACACCGGGGAGCTGTTTTTT
TRBJ2-1,.,TRBV9,CASSVEGQGNNEQFF,TGTGCCAGCAGCGTAGAAGGGCAGGGGAACAATGAGCAGTTCTTC
TRBJ2-2,TRBD2,TRBV3-1/TRBV3-2,CASSSLAGDAGELFF,TGTGCCAGCAGCTCACTAGCGGGAGACGCCGGGGAGCTGTTTTTT
TRBJ2-2,TRBD2,TRBV5-6,CASSSLAGEGAGELFF,TGTGCCAGCAGCTCGCTAGCGGGAGAGGGAGCCGGGGAGCTGTTTTTT
TRBJ2-7,.,TRBV7-6,CASSSGVGQSYEQYF,TGTGCCAGCAGCTCCGGAGTAGGACAGTCCTACGAGCAGTACTTC
TRBJ2-2,TRBD2,TRBV5-4,CASSRPPQRGEESHTGELFF,TGTGCCAGCAGCCGCCCCCCCCAGCGGGGGGAAGAGAGCCACACCGGGGAGCTGTTTTTT
TRBJ2-2,TRBD2,TRBV7-8,CASSLLASGSHGELFF,TGTGCCAGCAGCTTATTAGCTAGCGGGAGTCACGGGGAGCTGTTTTTT
TRBJ2-3,.,TRBV7-2,CASSLFRVTDTQYF,TGTGCCAGCAGCTTATTTCGTGTCACAGATACGCAGTATTTT
TRBJ2-2,.,TRBV9,CASSHNTGELFF,TGTGCCAGCAGCCATAACACCGGGGAGCTGTTTTTT
TRBJ1-5,.,TRBV28,CASSYAGGNQPQHF,TGTGCCAGCAGTTACGCGGGGGGCAATCAGCCCCAGCATTTT
TRBJ1-1,.,TRBV30,CAWSERRGKGNTEAFF,TGTGCCTGGAGTGAACGGCGGGGAAAAGGGAACACTGAAGCTTTCTTT